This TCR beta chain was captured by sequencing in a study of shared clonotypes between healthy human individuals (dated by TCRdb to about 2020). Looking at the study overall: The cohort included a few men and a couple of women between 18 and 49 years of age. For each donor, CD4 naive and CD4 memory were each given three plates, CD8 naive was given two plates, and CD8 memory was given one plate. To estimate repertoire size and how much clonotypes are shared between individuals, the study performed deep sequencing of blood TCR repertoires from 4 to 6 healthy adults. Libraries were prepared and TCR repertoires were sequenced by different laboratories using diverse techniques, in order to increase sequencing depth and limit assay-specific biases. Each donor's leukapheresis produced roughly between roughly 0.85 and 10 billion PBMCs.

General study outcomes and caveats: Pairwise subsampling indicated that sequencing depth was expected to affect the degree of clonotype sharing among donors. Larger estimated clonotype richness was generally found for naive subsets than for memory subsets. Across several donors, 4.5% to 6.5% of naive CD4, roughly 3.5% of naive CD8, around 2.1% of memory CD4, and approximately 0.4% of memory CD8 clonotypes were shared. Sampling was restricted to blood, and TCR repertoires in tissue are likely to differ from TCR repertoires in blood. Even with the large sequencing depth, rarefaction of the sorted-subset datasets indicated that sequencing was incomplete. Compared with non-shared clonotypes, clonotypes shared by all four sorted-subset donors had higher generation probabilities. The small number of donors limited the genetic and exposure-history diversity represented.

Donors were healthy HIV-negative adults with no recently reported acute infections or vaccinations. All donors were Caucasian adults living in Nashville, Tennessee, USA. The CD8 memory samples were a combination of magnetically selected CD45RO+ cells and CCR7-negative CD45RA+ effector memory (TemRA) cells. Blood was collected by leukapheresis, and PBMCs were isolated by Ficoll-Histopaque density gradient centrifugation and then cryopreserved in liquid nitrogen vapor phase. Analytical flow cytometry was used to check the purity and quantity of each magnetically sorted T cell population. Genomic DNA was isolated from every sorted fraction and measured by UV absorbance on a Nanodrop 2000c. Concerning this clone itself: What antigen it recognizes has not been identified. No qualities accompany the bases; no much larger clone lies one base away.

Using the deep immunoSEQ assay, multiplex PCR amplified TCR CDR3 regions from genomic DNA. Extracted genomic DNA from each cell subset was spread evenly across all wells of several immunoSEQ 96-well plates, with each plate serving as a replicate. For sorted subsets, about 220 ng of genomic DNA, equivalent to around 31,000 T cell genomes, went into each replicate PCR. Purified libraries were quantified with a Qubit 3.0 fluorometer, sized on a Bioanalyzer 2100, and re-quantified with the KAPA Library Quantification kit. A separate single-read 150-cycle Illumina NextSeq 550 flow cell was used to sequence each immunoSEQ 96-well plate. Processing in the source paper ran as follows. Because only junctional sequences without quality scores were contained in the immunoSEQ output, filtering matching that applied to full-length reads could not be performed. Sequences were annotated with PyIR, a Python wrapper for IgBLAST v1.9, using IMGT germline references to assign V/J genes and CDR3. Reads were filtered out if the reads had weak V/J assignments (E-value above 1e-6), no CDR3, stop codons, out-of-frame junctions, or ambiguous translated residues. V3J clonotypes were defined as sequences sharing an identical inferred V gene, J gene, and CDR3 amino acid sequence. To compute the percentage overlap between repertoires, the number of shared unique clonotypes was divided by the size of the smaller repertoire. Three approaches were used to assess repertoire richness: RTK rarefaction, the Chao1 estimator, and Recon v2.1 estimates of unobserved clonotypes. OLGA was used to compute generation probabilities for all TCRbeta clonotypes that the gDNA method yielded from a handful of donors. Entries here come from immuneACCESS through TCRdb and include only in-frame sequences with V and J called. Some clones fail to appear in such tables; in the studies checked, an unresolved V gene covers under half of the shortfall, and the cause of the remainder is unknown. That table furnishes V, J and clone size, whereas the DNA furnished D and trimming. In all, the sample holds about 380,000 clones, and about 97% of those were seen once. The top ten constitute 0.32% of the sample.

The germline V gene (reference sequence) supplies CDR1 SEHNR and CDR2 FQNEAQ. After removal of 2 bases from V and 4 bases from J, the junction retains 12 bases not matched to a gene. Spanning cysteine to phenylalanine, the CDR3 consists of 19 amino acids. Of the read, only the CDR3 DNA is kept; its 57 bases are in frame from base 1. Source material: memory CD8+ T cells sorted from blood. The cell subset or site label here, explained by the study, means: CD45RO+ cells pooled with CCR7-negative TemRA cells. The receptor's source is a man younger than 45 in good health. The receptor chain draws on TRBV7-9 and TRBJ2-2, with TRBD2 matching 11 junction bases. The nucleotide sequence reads TGTGCCAGCAGCTTAAGACCGACCGGACTAGCGGGTTTCACCGGGGAGCTGTTTTTT. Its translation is CASSLRPTGLAGFTGELFF.